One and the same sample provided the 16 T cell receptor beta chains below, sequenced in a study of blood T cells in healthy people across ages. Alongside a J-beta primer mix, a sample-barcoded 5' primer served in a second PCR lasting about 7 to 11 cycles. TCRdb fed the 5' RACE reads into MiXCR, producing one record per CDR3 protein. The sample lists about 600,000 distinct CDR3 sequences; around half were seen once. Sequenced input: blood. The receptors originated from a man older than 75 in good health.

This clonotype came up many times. CDR3 region: CASSLVVPTTDTQYF. CDR3 DNA sequence: TGTGCCAGCAGCTTAGTGGTCCCTACTACAGATACGCAGTATTTT. V and J are TRBV7-9 and TRBJ2-3; unclear D gene. From germline, CDR1 is SEHNR and CDR2 FQNEAQ (reference sequence). The CDR3 loop spans 15 amino acids. V was pared by 1 base and J by 3 bases, with 11 bases between. The full variable domain, completed using reference TRBV7-9 and TRBJ2-3, is DTGVSQNPRHKITKRGQNVTFRCDPISEHNRLYWYRQTLGQGPEFLTYFQNEAQLEKSRLLSDRFSAERPKGSFSTLEIQRTEQGDSAMYLCASSLVVPTTDTQYFGPGTRLTVL.

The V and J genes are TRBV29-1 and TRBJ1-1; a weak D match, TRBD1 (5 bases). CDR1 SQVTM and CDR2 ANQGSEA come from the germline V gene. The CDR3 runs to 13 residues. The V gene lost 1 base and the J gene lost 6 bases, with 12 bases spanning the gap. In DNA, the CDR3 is TGCAGCGTTGAAGGGGGCGTAGCCCCTGAAGCTTTCTTT. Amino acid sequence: CSVEGGVAPEAFF. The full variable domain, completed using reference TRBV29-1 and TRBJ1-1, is SAVISQKPSRDICQRGTSLTIQCQVDSQVTMMFWYRQQPGQSLTLIATANQGSEATYESGFVIDKFPISRPNLTFSTLTVSNMSPEDSSIYLCSVEGGVAPEAFFGQGTRLTVV.

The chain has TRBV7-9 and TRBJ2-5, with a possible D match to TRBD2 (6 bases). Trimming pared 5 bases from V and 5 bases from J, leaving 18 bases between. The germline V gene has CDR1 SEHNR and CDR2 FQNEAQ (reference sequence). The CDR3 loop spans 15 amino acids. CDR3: CASSPGRAGYETQYF. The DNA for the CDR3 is TGTGCCAGCAGCCCGGGACGAGCGGGTTATGAGACCCAGTACTTC.

The CDR3 here is CASSVQGAGSYEQYF. The CDR3 bases are TGTGCCAGCAGTGTACAGGGGGCTGGCTCCTACGAGCAGTACTTC. This sequence joins TRBV12-3 or TRBV12-4 and TRBJ2-7; 9 bases agree with TRBD1. This CDR3 comprises 15 residues. With V trimmed by 5 bases and J by 0 bases, 5 bases remained unmatched.

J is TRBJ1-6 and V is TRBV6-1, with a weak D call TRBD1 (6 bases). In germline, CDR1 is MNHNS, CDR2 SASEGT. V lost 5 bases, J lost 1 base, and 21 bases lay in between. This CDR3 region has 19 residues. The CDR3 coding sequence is TGTGCCAGCAGTCCCGTGACAGGCTACCAAGGTTCCTATAATTCACCCCTCCACTTT. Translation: CASSPVTGYQGSYNSPLHF.

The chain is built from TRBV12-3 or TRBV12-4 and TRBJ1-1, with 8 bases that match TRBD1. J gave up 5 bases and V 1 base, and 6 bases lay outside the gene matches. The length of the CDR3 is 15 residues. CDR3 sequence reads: CASSLEGQGWTEAFF. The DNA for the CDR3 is TGTGCCAGCAGTTTAGAAGGACAGGGATGGACTGAAGCTTTCTTT.

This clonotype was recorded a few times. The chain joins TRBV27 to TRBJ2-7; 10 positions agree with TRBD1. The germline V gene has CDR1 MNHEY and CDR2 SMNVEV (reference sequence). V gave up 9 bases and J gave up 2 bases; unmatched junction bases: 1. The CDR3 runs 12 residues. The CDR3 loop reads CASGQGAYEQYF. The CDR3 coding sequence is TGTGCCAGTGGACAGGGGGCCTACGAGCAGTACTTC.

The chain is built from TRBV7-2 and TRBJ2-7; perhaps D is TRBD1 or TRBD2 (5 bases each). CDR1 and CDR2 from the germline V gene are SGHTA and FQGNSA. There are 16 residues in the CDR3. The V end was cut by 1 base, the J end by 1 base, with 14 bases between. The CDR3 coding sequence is TGTGCCAGCAGCTTAGGATCAGGGAGTCGTTCCTACGAGCAGTACTTC. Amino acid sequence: CASSLGSGSRSYEQYF.

CDR3 sequence (DNA): TGTGCCAGCAGCGCTCCGGCGAGAGAGACCCAGTACTTC. It translates to CASSAPARETQYF. This chain joins TRBV3-1 and TRBJ2-5, with D unclear. This CDR3 comprises 13 residues. Between the trimmed V and J ends, which lost 5 bases and 4 bases, there was a span of 11 bases. Looked up from germline, CDR1 is LGHDT and CDR2 is YNNKEL (reference sequence).

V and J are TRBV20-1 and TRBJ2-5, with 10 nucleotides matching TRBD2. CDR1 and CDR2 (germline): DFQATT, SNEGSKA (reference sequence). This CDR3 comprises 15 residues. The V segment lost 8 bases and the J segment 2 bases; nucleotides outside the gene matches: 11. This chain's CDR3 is CSPSPGLARQETQYF. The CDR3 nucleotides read TGCAGTCCCTCACCGGGACTAGCGAGACAAGAGACCCAGTACTTC.

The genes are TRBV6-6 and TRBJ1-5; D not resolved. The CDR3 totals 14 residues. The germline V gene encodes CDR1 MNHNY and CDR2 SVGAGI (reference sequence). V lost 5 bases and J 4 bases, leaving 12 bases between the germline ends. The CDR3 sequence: CASSRQSENQPQHF. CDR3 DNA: TGTGCCAGCAGTCGGCAGAGTGAGAATCAGCCCCAGCATTTT.

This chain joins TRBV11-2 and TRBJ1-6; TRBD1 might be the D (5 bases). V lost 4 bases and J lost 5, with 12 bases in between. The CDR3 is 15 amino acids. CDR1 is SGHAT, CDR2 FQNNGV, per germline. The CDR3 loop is CASSSDSQNNSPLHF. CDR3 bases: TGTGCCAGCAGCTCAGACAGCCAAAATAATTCACCCCTCCACTTT.

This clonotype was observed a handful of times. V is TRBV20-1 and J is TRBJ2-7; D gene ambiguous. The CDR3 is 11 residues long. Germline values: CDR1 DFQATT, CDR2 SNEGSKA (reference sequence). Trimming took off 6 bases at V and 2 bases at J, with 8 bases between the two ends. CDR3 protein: CSAAKAYEQYF. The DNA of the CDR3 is TGCAGTGCCGCAAAGGCCTACGAGCAGTACTTC.

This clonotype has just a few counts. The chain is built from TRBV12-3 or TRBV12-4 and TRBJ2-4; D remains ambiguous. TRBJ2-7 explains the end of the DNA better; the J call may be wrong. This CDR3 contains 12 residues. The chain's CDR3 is CASSPGFLEQYF. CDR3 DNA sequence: TGTGCCAGCAGCCCCGGATTTCTCGAGCAGTACTTC.

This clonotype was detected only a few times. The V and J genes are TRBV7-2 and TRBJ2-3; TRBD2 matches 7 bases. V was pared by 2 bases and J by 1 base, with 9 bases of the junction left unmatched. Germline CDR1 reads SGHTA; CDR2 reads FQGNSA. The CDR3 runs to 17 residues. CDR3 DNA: TGTGCCAGCAGCTTAATAGGGCTAGCGGTGGGCACAGATACGCAGTATTTT. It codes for CASSLIGLAVGTDTQYF.

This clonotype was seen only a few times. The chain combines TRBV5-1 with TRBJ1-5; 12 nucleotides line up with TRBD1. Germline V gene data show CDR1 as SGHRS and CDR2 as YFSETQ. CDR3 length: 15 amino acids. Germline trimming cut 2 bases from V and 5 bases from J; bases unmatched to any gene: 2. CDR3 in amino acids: CASSFGTGGDQPQHF. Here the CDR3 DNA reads TGCGCCAGCAGCTTCGGGACAGGGGGCGATCAGCCCCAGCATTTT.